This T cell receptor (beta chain) was profiled in a study of blood T cell repertoires in COVID-19. Study as a whole: COVID-19 samples from acute and convalescent phases originated in the United States, Italy and Spain. T cells, B-cell-depleted T cells, or PBMCs supplied cDNA or gDNA.

Original analysis: Reference gene primer amplification gave nucleated cell count estimates. The data were produced by immunoSEQ multiplex PCR, yet TCRdb's version contains in-frame clones alone and is incomplete. The DNA gave D and trimming, while V, J and clone size come from that table. The sample includes 300,000 to 400,000 clones, about 90% of them seen just once. The CDR3 is 13 amino acids. The germline V gene has CDR1 SEHNR and CDR2 FQNEAQ (reference sequence). The V end lost 5 bases, the J end lost 4 bases, and 11 bases lay between the germline ends. This clone occurred once. The chain uses TRBV7-9 and TRBJ1-2; TRBD1 is a possible D gene (6 bases). Sequenced sample: peripheral blood. This TCR was sampled from a woman between 18 and 30 years old who had recovered from COVID-19. The CDR3: CASSKDRAYGYTF. CDR3 bases: TGTGCCAGCAGCAAGGACAGAGCCTATGGCTACACCTTC. The variable domain in full, completed from reference TRBV7-9 and TRBJ1-2, reads DTGVSQNPRHKITKRGQNVTFRCDPISEHNRLYWYRQTLGQGPEFLTYFQNEAQLEKSRLLSDRFSAERPKGSFSTLEIQRTEQGDSAMYLCASSKDRAYGYTFGSGTRLTVV.